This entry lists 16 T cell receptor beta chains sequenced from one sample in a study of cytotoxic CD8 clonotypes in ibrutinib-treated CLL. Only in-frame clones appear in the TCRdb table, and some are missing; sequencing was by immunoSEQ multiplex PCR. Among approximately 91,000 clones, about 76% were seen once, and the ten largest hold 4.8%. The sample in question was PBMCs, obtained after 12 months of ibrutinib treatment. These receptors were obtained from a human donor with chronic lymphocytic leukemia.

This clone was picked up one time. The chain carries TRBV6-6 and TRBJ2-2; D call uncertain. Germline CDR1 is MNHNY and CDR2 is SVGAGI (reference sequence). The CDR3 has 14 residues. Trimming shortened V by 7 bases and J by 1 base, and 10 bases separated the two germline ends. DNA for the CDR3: TGTGCCAGCACCACCGGGCAGAACACCGGGGAGCTGTTTTTT. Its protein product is CASTTGQNTGELFF.

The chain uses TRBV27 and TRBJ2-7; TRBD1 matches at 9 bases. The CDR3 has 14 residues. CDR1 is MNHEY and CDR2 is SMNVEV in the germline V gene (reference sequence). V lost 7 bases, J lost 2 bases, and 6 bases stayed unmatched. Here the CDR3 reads CASTPRQGAYEQYF. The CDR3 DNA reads TGTGCCAGCACCCCAAGACAGGGGGCCTACGAGCAGTACTTC.

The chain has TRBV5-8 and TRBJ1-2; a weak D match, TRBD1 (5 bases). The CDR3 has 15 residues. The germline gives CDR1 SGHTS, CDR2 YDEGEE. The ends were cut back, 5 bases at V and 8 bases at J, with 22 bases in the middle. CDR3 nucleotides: TGTGCCAGCAGGCCTCGGCTGGGGGATGGTCGGGGCTACACCTTC. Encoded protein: CASRPRLGDGRGYTF. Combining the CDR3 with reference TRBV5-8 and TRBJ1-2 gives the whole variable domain EAGVTQSPTHLIKTRGQQATLRCSPISGHTSVYWYQQALGLGLQFLLWYDEGEERNRGNFPPRFSGRQFPNYSSELNVNALELEDSALYLCASRPRLGDGRGYTFGSGTRLTVV.

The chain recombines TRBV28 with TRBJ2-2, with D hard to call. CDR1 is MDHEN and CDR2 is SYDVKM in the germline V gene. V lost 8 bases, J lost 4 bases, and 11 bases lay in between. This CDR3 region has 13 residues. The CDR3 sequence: CASRRIGTGELFF. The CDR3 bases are TGTGCCAGCCGCCGGATCGGCACCGGGGAGCTGTTTTTT.

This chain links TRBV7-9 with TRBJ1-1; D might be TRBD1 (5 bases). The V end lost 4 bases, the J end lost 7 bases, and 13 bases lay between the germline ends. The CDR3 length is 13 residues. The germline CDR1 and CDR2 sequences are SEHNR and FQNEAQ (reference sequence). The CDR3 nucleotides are TGTGCCAGCAGCTCGGGGCGGATCCTTGAAGCTTTCTTT. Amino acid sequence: CASSSGRILEAFF.

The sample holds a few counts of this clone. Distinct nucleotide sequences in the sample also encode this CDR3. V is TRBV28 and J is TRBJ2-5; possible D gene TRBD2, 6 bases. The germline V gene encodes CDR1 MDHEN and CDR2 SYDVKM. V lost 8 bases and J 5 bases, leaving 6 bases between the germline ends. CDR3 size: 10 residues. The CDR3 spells CASRGETQYF. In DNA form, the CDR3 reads TGTGCCAGCCGGGGGGAGACCCAGTACTTC.

The CDR3 sequence is CASSAPSAGGTDTQYF. CDR3 DNA: TGTGCCAGCAGTGCCCCTAGTGCGGGTGGGACAGATACGCAGTATTTT. The genes are TRBV6-6 and TRBJ2-3; possible D gene TRBD2, 5 bases. The CDR3 is 16 residues long. V lost 5 bases and J 3 bases, leaving 18 bases between the germline ends. Germline V CDR1 and CDR2: MNHNY, SVGAGI (reference sequence).

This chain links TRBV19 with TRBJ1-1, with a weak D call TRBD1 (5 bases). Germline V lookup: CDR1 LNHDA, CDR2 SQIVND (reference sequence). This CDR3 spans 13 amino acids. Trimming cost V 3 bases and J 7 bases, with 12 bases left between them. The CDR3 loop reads CASSMGGVDEAFF. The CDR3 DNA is TGTGCCAGTAGTATGGGAGGGGTGGATGAAGCTTTCTTT.

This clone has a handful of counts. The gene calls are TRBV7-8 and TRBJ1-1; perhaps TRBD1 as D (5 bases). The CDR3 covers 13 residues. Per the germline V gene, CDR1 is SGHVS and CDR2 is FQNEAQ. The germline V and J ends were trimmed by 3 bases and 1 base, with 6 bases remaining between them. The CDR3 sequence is CASSLGTNTEAFF. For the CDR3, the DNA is TGTGCCAGCAGCTTGGGGACGAACACTGAAGCTTTCTTT.

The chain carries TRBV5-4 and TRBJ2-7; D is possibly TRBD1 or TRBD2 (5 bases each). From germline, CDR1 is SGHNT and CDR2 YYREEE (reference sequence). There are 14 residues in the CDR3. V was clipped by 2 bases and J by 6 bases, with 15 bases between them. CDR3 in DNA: TGTGCCAGCAGCTTCGGGCAGGGAGAAGGCGAGCAGTACTTC. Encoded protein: CASSFGQGEGEQYF. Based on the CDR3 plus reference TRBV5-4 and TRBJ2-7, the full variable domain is ETGVTQSPTHLIKTRGQQVTLRCSSQSGHNTVSWYQQALGQGPQFIFQYYREEENGRGNFPPRFSGLQFPNYSSELNVNALELDDSALYLCASSFGQGEGEQYFGPGTRLTVT.

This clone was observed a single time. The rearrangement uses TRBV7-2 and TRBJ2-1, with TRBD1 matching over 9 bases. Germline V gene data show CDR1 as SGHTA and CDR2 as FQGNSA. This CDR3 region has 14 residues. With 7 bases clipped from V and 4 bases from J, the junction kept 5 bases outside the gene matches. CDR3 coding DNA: TGTGCCAGCACCAGACAGGGGGGGTACAATGAGCAGTTCTTC. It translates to CASTRQGGYNEQFF.

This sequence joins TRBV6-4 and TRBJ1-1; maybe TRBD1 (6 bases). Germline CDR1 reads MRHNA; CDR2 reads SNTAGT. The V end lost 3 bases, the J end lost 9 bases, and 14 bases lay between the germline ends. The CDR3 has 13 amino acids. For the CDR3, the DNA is TGTGCCAGCAGTGAGGGGGCTGATACTAAAGCTTTCTTT. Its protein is CASSEGADTKAFF.

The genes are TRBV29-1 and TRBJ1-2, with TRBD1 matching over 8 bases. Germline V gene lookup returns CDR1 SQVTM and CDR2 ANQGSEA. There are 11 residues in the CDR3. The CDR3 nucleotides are TGCAGTGCGACAGGGGCCTATGGCTACACCTTC. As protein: CSATGAYGYTF.

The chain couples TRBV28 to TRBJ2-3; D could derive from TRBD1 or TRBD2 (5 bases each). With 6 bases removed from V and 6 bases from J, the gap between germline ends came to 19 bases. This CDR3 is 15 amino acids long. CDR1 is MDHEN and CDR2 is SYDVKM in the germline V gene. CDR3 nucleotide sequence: TGTGCCAGCAGAAACCGGGACGCCCACCTGGATACGCAGTATTTT. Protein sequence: CASRNRDAHLDTQYF.

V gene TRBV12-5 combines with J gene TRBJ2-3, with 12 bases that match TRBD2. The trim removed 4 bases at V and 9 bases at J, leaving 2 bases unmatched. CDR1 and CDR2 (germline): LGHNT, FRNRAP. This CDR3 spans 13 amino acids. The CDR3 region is CASGSGTSGTQYF. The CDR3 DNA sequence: TGTGCTAGTGGTTCCGGGACTAGCGGGACGCAGTATTTT.

The CDR3 spells CASSLGLAGSASQETQYF. The CDR3 region has the DNA TGTGCCAGCAGCTTGGGACTAGCGGGGAGCGCAAGCCAAGAGACCCAGTACTTC. The chain carries TRBV5-5 and TRBJ2-5, with TRBD2 matching 11 bases. The CDR3 covers 18 residues. The J segment lost 1 base and the V segment lost 0 bases, leaving 8 bases of the junction unmatched. Germline CDR1 is SGHKS and CDR2 is YYEKEE (reference sequence).